The 26 T cell receptor beta chains reported below all come from one sample, sequenced in a study of chemoradiotherapy in HPV16-positive cancers. Sequencing was performed with immunoSEQ multiplex PCR; in TCRdb, only in-frame clones are kept and a portion is missing. This sample has about 53,000 clones; roughly 90% occur once, and the top ten carry about 3.5%. Sequences were derived from blood, sampled from a patient who underwent chemoradiotherapy. All receptors derive from a human donor with HPV-associated anogenital cancer.

The chain joins TRBV2 to TRBJ2-3; TRBD1 matches 8 bases. This CDR3 has 16 amino acids. V lost 3 bases and J lost 8; bases outside the gene matches: 13. CDR1 and CDR2 (germline): SNHLY, FYNNEI. The CDR3 nucleotides are TGTGCCAGCAGTGAGCGGGCAGGGGGCAATTTGGGTACGCAGTATTTT. Protein sequence: CASSERAGGNLGTQYF.

The V gene is TRBV6-1, the J gene TRBJ2-5; the D call may be TRBD1 or TRBD2 (5 bases each). Germline CDR1 MNHNS, CDR2 SASEGT. The CDR3 length is 12 residues. The V end was cut by 6 bases, the J end by 4 bases, with 9 bases between. The DNA of the CDR3 is TGTGCCAGCAGCTTGGGGGTAGAGACCCAGTACTTC. Translated: CASSLGVETQYF.

This clone was detected a few times. J is TRBJ2-1 and V is TRBV27; 7 bases map to TRBD2. The CDR3 is made up of 16 amino acids. The V gene's germline CDR1 is MNHEY and CDR2 SMNVEV (reference sequence). Trimming cost V 2 bases and J 2 bases; bases outside gene matches: 6. The CDR3 nucleotides read TGTGCCAGCAGTTTAGAGGTGGGAGGGCCCTACAATGAGCAGTTCTTC. Protein product: CASSLEVGGPYNEQFF.

The gene calls are TRBV7-6 and TRBJ2-5; no firm D call. The V and J ends lost 3 bases and 1 base respectively, with 15 bases between them. This CDR3 has 16 residues. Germline assignment: CDR1 SGHVS and CDR2 FNYEAQ. The CDR3 nucleotides are TGTGCCAGCAGCTTTCCCTCTTATTCCCGCCAAGAGACCCAGTACTTC. Its translation: CASSFPSYSRQETQYF.

The rearrangement uses TRBV11-1 and TRBJ2-1; D unresolved. The CDR3 runs 15 residues. Germline-derived CDR1 and CDR2 are SGHAT and FQDESV (reference sequence). V lost 5 bases, J lost 0 bases, and 11 bases lay in between. In DNA, the CDR3 is TGTGCCAGCAGCCTCGACTGGGGCTCCTACAATGAGCAGTTCTTC. Translation gives CASSLDWGSYNEQFF.

The chain joins TRBV6-4 to TRBJ2-1; D not certain. The germline V gene encodes CDR1 MRHNA and CDR2 SNTAGT. V was clipped by 0 bases and J by 0 bases, with 15 bases between them. The CDR3 runs to 18 residues. Here the CDR3 DNA reads TGTGCCAGCAGTGACTCGAGTCCTTCCGGTGGCTCCTACAATGAGCAGTTCTTC. Encoded protein: CASSDSSPSGGSYNEQFF.

The V call is TRBV18, the J call TRBJ2-5; the D gene is possibly TRBD1 (5 bases). Trimming stripped 1 base from V and 4 bases from J, with 7 bases between. Germline CDR1 KGHSH, CDR2 LQKENI. The CDR3 consists of 13 residues. The CDR3 spells CASSPQGPETQYF. CDR3 coding DNA: TGTGCCAGCTCACCACAGGGGCCAGAGACCCAGTACTTC.

The rearrangement links TRBV5-6 to TRBJ2-7, with D tentatively TRBD2 (5 bases). Germline V gene sequence: CDR1 SGHDT, CDR2 YYEEEE. The CDR3 is 14 residues long. V dropped 4 bases and J dropped 2 bases, with 13 bases sitting between them. The CDR3 DNA follows: TGTGCCAGCAGCCACGGGGATATTCCCTACGAGCAGTACTTC. This gives the protein CASSHGDIPYEQYF.

The genes are TRBV5-8 and TRBJ1-2; D might be TRBD1 (5 bases). CDR3 length equals 14 residues. The germline CDR1 and CDR2 sequences are SGHTS and YDEGEE. V was pared by 4 bases and J by 6 bases, with 16 bases between. The CDR3: CASSPTPGKHGYTF. DNA of the CDR3: TGTGCCAGCAGCCCAACCCCAGGGAAACATGGCTACACCTTC.

This chain connects TRBV14 to TRBJ2-7; 8 nucleotides line up with TRBD2. The CDR3 has 14 residues. Germline V gives CDR1 SGHDN, CDR2 FVKESK. V shed 2 bases and J 2 bases; nucleotides not matched to a gene: 2. The CDR3 spells CASSQSSGPYEQYF. DNA for the CDR3: TGTGCCAGCAGCCAATCTAGCGGGCCCTACGAGCAGTACTTC.

This chain connects TRBV5-4 to TRBJ2-7, with D maybe TRBD1 (7 bases). CDR1 is SGHNT and CDR2 is YYREEE in the germline V gene (reference sequence). Trimming cost V 2 bases and J 7 bases, with 19 bases left between them. CDR3 length equals 15 residues. CDR3 DNA: TGTGCCAGCAGCTTTTTCGACAGGGACTCTTGGGAGCAGTACTTC. This encodes CASSFFDRDSWEQYF. Looking up the rest from reference TRBV5-4 and TRBJ2-7 gives the full variable domain: ETGVTQSPTHLIKTRGQQVTLRCSSQSGHNTVSWYQQALGQGPQFIFQYYREEENGRGNFPPRFSGLQFPNYSSELNVNALELDDSALYLCASSFFDRDSWEQYFGPGTRLTVT.

V gene TRBV29-1 combines with J gene TRBJ2-7; 8 bases are shared with TRBD2. This CDR3 contains 12 residues. V lost 4 bases and J lost 5; bases outside the gene matches: 4. Germline CDR1 and CDR2: SQVTM and ANQGSEA. CDR3 region: CSVAGGPHEQYF. For the CDR3, the DNA is TGCAGCGTTGCGGGAGGGCCCCACGAGCAGTACTTC.

The chain combines TRBV25-1 with TRBJ1-4, with D perhaps matching TRBD1 (5 bases). The CDR3 is made up of 14 amino acids. V was shortened by 5 bases and J by 8 bases, with 15 bases between the two germline ends. The germline V gene encodes CDR1 MGHDK and CDR2 SYGVNS. The CDR3 nucleotides are TGTGCCAGCAGTCGTCCGGGACTAGGGGAAAAACTGTTTTTT. Its protein is CASSRPGLGEKLFF.

The chain has TRBV21-1 and TRBJ2-7; the table's D gene call, TRBD2, was not cross checked with the DNA. TRBV21-1 counts as a pseudogene. This CDR3 spans 19 amino acids. The CDR3 reads CASSCRPGLAGGPLIEQYF. The CDR3 coding sequence is TGTGCCAGCAGCTGTCGCCCGGGACTAGCGGGAGGGCCCCTTATCGAGCAGTACTTC.

The chain employs TRBV25-1 and TRBJ2-2; 12 bases are a match to TRBD2. Germline-derived CDR1 and CDR2 are MGHDK and SYGVNS. This CDR3 spans 17 amino acids. With 3 bases clipped from V and 8 bases from J, the junction kept 10 bases outside the gene matches. CDR3 nucleotides: TGTGCCAGCAGTGACTCTGGACTAGCGGGAAGGAGAGGGGAGCTGTTTTTT. Translated, it gives CASSDSGLAGRRGELFF.

The gene calls are TRBV4-1 and TRBJ1-1; maybe TRBD1 (5 bases). Germline V CDR1 and CDR2: MGHRA, YSYEKL. The length of the CDR3 is 13 residues. V gave up 5 bases and J gave up 7 bases, with 14 bases separating them. The CDR3 DNA sequence: TGCGCCAGCAGCTTCCAGGGTTCGGATGAAGCTTTCTTT. It specifies CASSFQGSDEAFF.

The rearrangement links TRBV7-3 to TRBJ1-1, with TRBD1 as a possible D gene (6 bases). Germline V CDR1 and CDR2: SGHTA, FQGTGA. The CDR3 is made up of 13 amino acids. Trimming stripped 4 bases from V and 6 bases from J, with 12 bases between. The CDR3 DNA follows: TGTGCCAGCAGCTCCAGGGGTGAGGCTGAAGCTTTCTTT. Its translation is CASSSRGEAEAFF.

The genes are TRBV9 and TRBJ2-7; 8 nucleotides match TRBD1. V trimming: 3 bases; J trimming: 5 bases; junction bases outside the gene matches: 10. Germline V lookup: CDR1 SGDLS, CDR2 YYNGEE. CDR3 size: 15 residues. The CDR3, as DNA: TGTGCCAGCAGCGCCCACGTTGCAGGGGGCGACGAGCAGTACTTC. Protein product: CASSAHVAGGDEQYF.

The chain joins TRBV7-2 to TRBJ1-6; possibly TRBD1 for D (5 bases). This CDR3 contains 16 residues. CDR1 is SGHTA, CDR2 FQGNSA, per germline. Trimming removed 5 bases at V and 2 bases at J, with 13 bases between. For the CDR3, the DNA is TGTGCCAGCAGCCCCGACACAGGCCCCTATAATTCACCCCTCCACTTT. This encodes CASSPDTGPYNSPLHF.

The chain joins TRBV7-2 to TRBJ2-7, with D possibly being TRBD1 or TRBD2 (5 bases each). This CDR3 is built from 16 residues. The V end was cut by 6 bases, the J end by 2 bases, with 20 bases between. Germline lookup yields CDR1 SGHTA and CDR2 FQGNSA. The CDR3 reads CASRPRGGSLAYEQYF. CDR3 coding DNA: TGTGCCAGCAGACCGAGGGGCGGGTCCCTTGCCTACGAGCAGTACTTC.

The genes are TRBV5-1 and TRBJ2-5; the D gene is possibly TRBD1 (6 bases). CDR1 and CDR2 from the germline V gene are SGHRS and YFSETQ. This CDR3 contains 16 residues. Trimming shortened V by 4 bases and J by 2 bases, and 18 bases separated the two germline ends. CDR3 in DNA: TGCGCCAGCAGCCTGGGGGCACTTACTCTTCAAGAGACCCAGTACTTC. Its protein product is CASSLGALTLQETQYF.

This chain connects TRBV5-1 to TRBJ2-3; 7 bases agree with TRBD2. The CDR3 consists of 19 residues. CDR1 and CDR2 (germline): SGHRS, YFSETQ. Unmatched junction bases numbered 18, after V lost 0 bases and J lost 5 bases. The CDR3 sequence: CASSLGSGGGSPFGDTQYF. CDR3 nucleotide sequence: TGCGCCAGCAGCTTGGGGTCTGGGGGAGGGTCCCCTTTTGGAGATACGCAGTATTTT. The full variable domain, with the rest looked up from reference TRBV5-1 and TRBJ2-3, is KAGVTQTPRYLIKTRGQQVTLSCSPISGHRSVSWYQQTPGQGLQFLFEYFSETQRNKGNFPGRFSGRQFSNSRSEMNVSTLELGDSALYLCASSLGSGGGSPFGDTQYFGPGTRLTVL.

This clone was seen a handful of times. This chain uses TRBV5-1 with TRBJ1-6; D gene ambiguous. CDR3 length: 16 residues. Between the trimmed V and J ends, which lost 0 bases and 9 bases, there was a span of 16 bases. Germline V CDR1 and CDR2: SGHRS, YFSETQ. The CDR3 DNA reads TGCGCCAGCAGCTTGGCCAGTACAGCCGTTCGTTCACCCCTCCACTTT. The encoded protein is CASSLASTAVRSPLHF. The full variable domain, rest sourced from reference TRBV5-1 and TRBJ1-6, is KAGVTQTPRYLIKTRGQQVTLSCSPISGHRSVSWYQQTPGQGLQFLFEYFSETQRNKGNFPGRFSGRQFSNSRSEMNVSTLELGDSALYLCASSLASTAVRSPLHFGNGTRLTVT.

The rearrangement uses TRBV6-6 and TRBJ1-5; D is undetermined. The CDR3 is 12 amino acids. V gave up 6 bases and J gave up 9 bases, with 12 bases separating them. CDR1 MNHNY and CDR2 SVGAGI come from the germline V gene (reference sequence). This CDR3 reads CASSPVEGPQHF. CDR3 DNA: TGTGCCAGCAGCCCCGTCGAAGGGCCCCAGCATTTT.

The chain is built from TRBV4-1 and TRBJ1-5; D not resolved. The CDR3 extends over 16 amino acids. Trimming stripped 2 bases from V and 3 bases from J, with 14 bases between. Germline V gives CDR1 MGHRA, CDR2 YSYEKL. CDR3 region: CASSQSLRVDNQPQHF. The CDR3 bases are TGCGCCAGCAGCCAATCTCTCCGGGTCGACAATCAGCCCCAGCATTTT.

V gene TRBV2 combines with J gene TRBJ2-5; no firm D call. The CDR3 runs to 12 residues. Germline V gene sequence: CDR1 SNHLY, CDR2 FYNNEI. Trimming removed 7 bases from V and 0 bases from J, with 6 bases in between. CDR3 in amino acids: CASTDHQETQYF. For the CDR3, the DNA is TGTGCCAGCACCGATCACCAAGAGACCCAGTACTTC.